This TCR beta chain derives from a study of OX40 agonist ivuxolimab in advanced cancers. The protocol was immunoSEQ multiplex PCR, while the TCRdb copy is restricted to in-frame clones and leaves out a portion. The data contain around 99,000 clones, 90% of them seen just once; the ten biggest clones take up around 0.16%. CDR3 size: 14 residues. With 3 bases removed from V and 3 bases from J, the gap between germline ends came to 12 bases. Germline CDR1 and CDR2: MNHEY and SMNVEV (reference sequence). The specimen was CD4+ or CD8+ T cells sorted from blood, collected in a trial of the OX40 agonist ivuxolimab. The chain uses TRBV27 and TRBJ2-7, with D perhaps matching TRBD2 (6 bases). This clonotype was obtained from an adult with an advanced solid tumor such as melanoma, head and neck, liver or kidney cancer. The CDR3 sequence is CASSFSAGRYEQYF. CDR3 nucleotides: TGTGCCAGCAGTTTTTCAGCGGGTCGCTACGAGCAGTACTTC.